This T cell receptor (beta chain) comes out of a study of blood T cell repertoires in COVID-19. About the research overall: PBMCs, B-cell-depleted T cells, or T cells were the source of the cDNA or gDNA that made up the material.

The authors' processing: Amplified reference gene primers provided the basis for estimating nucleated cell counts. Some clones are missing from TCRdb's copy, which holds only in-frame ones; the method was immunoSEQ multiplex PCR. V, J and clone size derive from that table, while D and trimming were established from the DNA sequence. The table shows 250,000 or so clones, with 85% to 95% occurring only once. Allocation to cohorts depended on clinical history reported by the participants. The sequence derives from a man aged 40-55 years who had been exposed to COVID-19. The specimen was PBMCs or T cells enriched from blood (not recorded which).

In DNA, the CDR3 is TGTGCCAGCAGCCAAGGGCAGAGCTACACCTTC. As protein: CASSQGQSYTF. The chain is built from TRBV3-1 (or the pseudogene TRBV3-2) and TRBJ1-2; D is undetermined. Germline CDR1 reads LGHDT; CDR2 reads YNNKEL (reference sequence). This CDR3 spans 11 amino acids. V lost 1 base, J lost 9 bases, and 6 bases lay in between.